Shown below are 19 T cell receptor beta chains from a single sample sequenced in a study of blood T cell repertoires in COVID-19. Some clones are missing from TCRdb's copy, which holds only in-frame ones; the method was immunoSEQ multiplex PCR. The data contain about 88,000 clones, 87% of them singletons. Sequencing was performed on peripheral blood. Source of these receptors: a male donor with acute or convalescent COVID-19.

The chain carries TRBV30 and TRBJ2-7, with a weak D call TRBD2 (6 bases). CDR3 length: 12 residues. Trimming removed 7 bases from V and 5 bases from J, with 15 bases in between. CDR1 and CDR2 from the germline V gene are GTSNPN and SVGIG (reference sequence). The CDR3 nucleotides are TGTGCCTCGGGTCCCTCGGGGGACGAGCAGTACTTC. As protein: CASGPSGDEQYF.

This clone is a singleton in its sample. V gene TRBV3-1 (or the pseudogene TRBV3-2) combines with J gene TRBJ1-3; 7 bases align to TRBD1. The CDR3 has 15 amino acids. Germline CDR1 LGHDT, CDR2 YNNKEL (reference sequence). Trimming at V came to 8 bases and at J to 0 bases, leaving 7 bases not matched to a gene. The CDR3 loop reads CASRHRGRSGNTIYF. The CDR3 DNA is TGTGCCAGCCGTCACAGGGGACGCTCTGGAAACACCATATATTTT.

The CDR3 spells CASNFAGGETTEAFF. The CDR3 nucleotides are TGTGCCAGTAACTTCGCGGGAGGTGAGACCACTGAAGCTTTCTTT. The genes are TRBV19 and TRBJ1-1; D is unresolved. The germline CDR1 and CDR2 sequences are LNHDA and SQIVND (reference sequence). This CDR3 contains 15 residues. Deletions cut 7 bases from V and 4 bases from J, with 19 bases between.

The J gene is TRBJ2-1, the V gene TRBV5-1; a weak D match, TRBD2 (7 bases). CDR1 is SGHRS and CDR2 is YFSETQ in the germline V gene. V lost 3 bases and J lost 6, with 16 bases in between. There are 15 residues in the CDR3. CDR3 nucleotides: TGCGCCAGCAGCTCTTATGGGGGGGGCCCCAATGAGCAGTTCTTC. Residues: CASSSYGGGPNEQFF.

This clone was recorded once. This chain links TRBV20-1 with TRBJ1-4; D gene unclear. V dropped 5 bases and J dropped 4 bases, with 2 bases sitting between them. In germline, CDR1 is DFQATT, CDR2 SNEGSKA (reference sequence). The length of the CDR3 is 10 residues. CDR3 DNA: TGCAGTGCTTATAATGAAAAACTGTTTTTT. This translates into CSAYNEKLFF.

This chain links TRBV11-3 with TRBJ2-5; tentatively, D is TRBD1 (5 bases). The CDR3 runs 14 residues. The germline V gene encodes CDR1 SGHNT and CDR2 YENEEA. V dropped 5 bases and J dropped 5 bases, with 15 bases sitting between them. The chain's CDR3 is CASSTDTFYETQYF. The DNA of the CDR3 is TGTGCCAGCAGCACGGACACGTTCTATGAGACCCAGTACTTC. The full variable domain, completed using reference TRBV11-3 and TRBJ2-5, is EAGVVQSPRYKIIEKKQPVAFWCNPISGHNTLYWYLQNLGQGPELLIRYENEEAVDDSQLPKDRFSAERLKGVDSTLKIQPAELGDSAVYLCASSTDTFYETQYFGPGTRLLVL.

The CDR3 protein is CASSDLPGGSYNSPLHF. The CDR3 DNA reads as TGTGCCAGCAGTGACTTGCCAGGAGGGTCCTATAATTCACCCCTCCACTTT. V is TRBV6-1 and J is TRBJ1-6; unclear D gene. Germline CDR1 MNHNS, CDR2 SASEGT. V lost 3 bases, J lost 1 base, and 13 bases lay in between. The CDR3 has 17 amino acids.

This clone was seen a few times. V is TRBV28 and J is TRBJ2-2; possible D gene TRBD2, 6 bases. Germline V gives CDR1 MDHEN, CDR2 SYDVKM. V lost 8 bases and J 2 bases, leaving 18 bases between the germline ends. The CDR3 loop spans 16 amino acids. The CDR3 DNA follows: TGTGCCAGCTCGCGGGACCCCTCCACTAACACCGGGGAGCTGTTTTTT. Amino acid sequence: CASSRDPSTNTGELFF.

The V gene is TRBV3-1 (or the pseudogene TRBV3-2), the J gene TRBJ1-6; D might be TRBD1 (6 bases). V lost 8 bases and J lost 9, with 17 bases in between. CDR1 is LGHDT, CDR2 YNNKEL, per germline (reference sequence). CDR3 length: 14 residues. The CDR3 is CASEGGPLGSPLHF. CDR3 nucleotide sequence: TGTGCCAGCGAAGGGGGACCCTTGGGTTCACCCCTCCACTTT.

V usage is TRBV19 and J usage is TRBJ1-6, with 9 bases identical to TRBD1. CDR1 is LNHDA, CDR2 SQIVND, per germline (reference sequence). J gave up 5 bases and V 3 bases, and 8 bases lay outside the gene matches. The CDR3 covers 17 residues. CDR3 amino acids: CASSILGQGKDNSPLHF. The CDR3 nucleotides are TGTGCCAGTAGTATCCTTGGACAGGGGAAGGATAATTCACCCCTCCACTTT.

The chain couples TRBV10-3 to TRBJ1-5; D unclear. This CDR3 region has 12 residues. The germline V gene has CDR1 ENHRY and CDR2 SYGVKD. V lost 5 bases, J lost 2 bases, and 4 bases lay in between. CDR3 DNA sequence: TGTGCCATCAGTCCAGGCAATCAGCCCCAGCATTTT. It encodes CAISPGNQPQHF.

This clone was detected only once. The V and J genes are TRBV5-4 and TRBJ2-7, with 7 bases fitting TRBD2. V was clipped by 9 bases and J by 4 bases; unmatched bases: 13. There are 14 residues in the CDR3. Germline CDR1 reads SGHNT; CDR2 reads YYREEE (reference sequence). CDR3 amino acids: CATRWEGINYEQYF. In DNA, the CDR3 is TGTGCCACCCGGTGGGAGGGGATAAATTACGAGCAGTACTTC.

The CDR3 bases are TGTGCCATCAGTGAAAAGCACACAGCGGCCTACTATGGCTACACCTTC. This translates into CAISEKHTAAYYGYTF. The rearrangement joins TRBV10-3 to TRBJ1-2; D not certain. The CDR3 extends over 16 amino acids. Per the germline V gene, CDR1 is ENHRY and CDR2 is SYGVKD. V lost 3 bases and J 3 bases, leaving 17 bases between the germline ends.

This sequence joins TRBV29-1 and TRBJ2-7; perhaps TRBD1 as D (5 bases). Germline V gene lookup returns CDR1 SQVTM and CDR2 ANQGSEA. This CDR3 is built from 11 residues. Trimming pared 0 bases from V and 9 bases from J, leaving 9 bases between. In DNA form, the CDR3 reads TGCAGCGTTGAAGATAGTAGGGGGCAGTACTTC. Translating gives CSVEDSRGQYF.

The J gene is TRBJ2-2, the V gene TRBV18; 9 bases agree with TRBD1. This CDR3 region has 16 residues. Trimming at V came to 6 bases and at J to 6 bases, leaving 11 bases not matched to a gene. Germline V gene sequence: CDR1 KGHSH, CDR2 LQKENI. The DNA for the CDR3 is TGTGCCAGCTCGACCGGGACAGGGATATCGGCCGGGGAGCTGTTTTTT. Encoded protein: CASSTGTGISAGELFF. Full variable domain (missing parts from reference TRBV18 and TRBJ2-2): NAGVMQNPRHLVRRRGQEARLRCSPMKGHSHVYWYRQLPEEGLKFMVYLQKENIIDESGMPKERFSAEFPKEGPSILRIQQVVRGDSAAYFCASSTGTGISAGELFFGEGSRLTVL.

CDR3 region: CASSPVRPRDLAFF. The CDR3 DNA reads TGTGCCAGCAGTCCCGTGAGGCCTCGAGATTTAGCTTTCTTT. J is TRBJ1-1 and V is TRBV2; no definite D call. Trimming took off 5 bases at V and 10 bases at J, with 20 bases between the two ends. CDR1 is SNHLY, CDR2 FYNNEI, per germline. This CDR3 contains 14 residues.

The chain is built from TRBV5-1 and TRBJ1-4; D unclear. The CDR3 covers 14 residues. Trimming removed 5 bases from V and 1 base from J, with 9 bases in between. Looked up from germline, CDR1 is SGHRS and CDR2 is YFSETQ. The CDR3 sequence: CASRMTGTNEKLFF. CDR3 bases: TGCGCCAGCAGGATGACTGGAACTAATGAAAAACTGTTTTTT.

V usage is TRBV6-5 and J usage is TRBJ2-5; TRBD1 agrees at 7 bases. This CDR3 contains 12 residues. J lost 9 bases, V lost 4 bases, and 5 bases had no gene match. Germline-derived CDR1 and CDR2 are MNHEY and SVGAGI. The CDR3 loop reads CASSSGQGAQYF. The DNA for the CDR3 is TGTGCCAGCAGTTCTGGGCAGGGGGCCCAGTACTTC.

The rearrangement links TRBV10-3 to TRBJ1-1; D unresolved. The CDR3 runs to 12 residues. The ends were cut back, 6 bases at V and 7 bases at J, with 12 bases in the middle. Germline lookup yields CDR1 ENHRY and CDR2 SYGVKD. Written as DNA, the CDR3 is TGTGCCATCAGCGGCGGGGAGGGTGAAGCTTTCTTT. Translated: CAISGGEGEAFF.